This T cell receptor (beta chain) comes out of a study of blood T cell repertoires in COVID-19. For the study at large: Samples taken during acute and convalescent COVID-19 were collected in the United States, Italy and Spain. Nucleic acid was either cDNA or gDNA, and it came from T cells, B-cell-depleted T cells, or PBMCs.

Germline V gene data show CDR1 as LNHDA and CDR2 as SQIVND (reference sequence). The CDR3 spans 16 residues. The V and J ends lost 5 bases and 0 bases, in that order; junction bases with no gene match: 5. Study processing details: Nucleated cell counts were estimated from reference gene primer amplification. Sequencing was performed with immunoSEQ multiplex PCR; in TCRdb, only in-frame clones are kept and a portion is missing. The V and J calls and clone size are taken from that table; D and trimming were inferred from the DNA. The repertoire has about 99,000 clones, 65% to 90% of them found once; the top ten carry roughly 5%.

The origin of this receptor is a man in his sixties with acute or convalescent COVID-19. The chain joins TRBV19 to TRBJ2-3; 10 bases agree with TRBD1. Source material: peripheral blood. As DNA, the CDR3 is TGTGCCAGTAGTCCGAGACAGGGGGCTAGCACAGATACGCAGTATTTT. This encodes CASSPRQGASTDTQYF.